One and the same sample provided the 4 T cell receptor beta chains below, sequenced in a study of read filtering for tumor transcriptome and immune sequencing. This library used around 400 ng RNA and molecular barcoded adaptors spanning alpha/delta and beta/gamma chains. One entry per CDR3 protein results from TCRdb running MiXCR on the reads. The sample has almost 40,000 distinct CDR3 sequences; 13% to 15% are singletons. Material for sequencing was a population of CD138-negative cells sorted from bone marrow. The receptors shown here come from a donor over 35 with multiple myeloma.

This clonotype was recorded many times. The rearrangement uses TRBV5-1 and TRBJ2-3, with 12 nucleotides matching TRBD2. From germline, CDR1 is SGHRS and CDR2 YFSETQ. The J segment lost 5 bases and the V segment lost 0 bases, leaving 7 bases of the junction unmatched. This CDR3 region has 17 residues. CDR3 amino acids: CASSLALAGGVQDTQYF. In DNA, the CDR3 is TGCGCCAGCAGCTTGGCGCTAGCGGGGGGGGTTCAAGATACGCAGTATTTT.

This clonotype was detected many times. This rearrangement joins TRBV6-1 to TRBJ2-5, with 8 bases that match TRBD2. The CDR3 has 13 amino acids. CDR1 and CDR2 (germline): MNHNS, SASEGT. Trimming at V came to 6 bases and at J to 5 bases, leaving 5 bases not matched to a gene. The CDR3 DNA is TGTGCCAGCAGCCGGGGGGGTGGGGAGACCCAGTACTTC. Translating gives CASSRGGGETQYF.

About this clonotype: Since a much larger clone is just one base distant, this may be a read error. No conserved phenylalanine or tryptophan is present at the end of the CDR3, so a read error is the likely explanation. The CDR3 region is CASSYAVREKQPLHS. In DNA, the CDR3 is TGTGCCAGCAGTTACGCTGTCAGGGAGAAGCAACCCCTCCACTCT. The rearrangement joins TRBV6-6 to TRBJ1-6; TRBD1 is a possible D gene (5 bases). The CDR3 has 15 amino acids. V lost 2 bases to trimming and J lost 12 bases, with 17 bases between them. CDR1 is MNHNY and CDR2 is SVGAGI in the germline V gene (reference sequence).

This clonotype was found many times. The CDR3 spells CASSPRRTEASETQYF. The CDR3 DNA reads as TGCGCCAGCAGTCCGCGTCGGACCGAGGCGTCCGAGACCCAGTACTTC. The rearrangement uses TRBV5-1 and TRBJ2-5; D gene uncertain. CDR3 length equals 16 residues. Trimming left V 5 bases short and J 5 bases short, with 22 bases between. Germline V lookup: CDR1 SGHRS, CDR2 YFSETQ.